This is a list of T cell receptor beta chains from one sample in a study of T cell repertoires in cytomegalovirus infection. Their specific antigens are unknown. TCRdb reprocessed the reads with MiXCR, giving one entry per CDR3 protein. Altogether nearly 700,000 distinct CDR3 sequences are present, around a third being singletons, with the ten largest covering roughly 18%. Sequences were derived from cultured PBMCs, sampled from culture after CMV antigen stimulation. These receptors were taken from a human donor in good health (CMV status not recorded). Some clones in this sample may be carry-over from other donors' samples. Both conserved end residues are part of each CDR3. A D gene is named only where the DNA matches it firmly. Clone size is stated in some rows and not others, as once, few, many or a class when expanded.

D gene	clone size	V gene	J gene	CDR3 protein	CDR3 DNA
TRBD1	-	TRBV2	TRBJ1-2	CASRRDRGLGGYTF	TGTGCCAGCAGGAGGGACAGGGGGCTAGGTGGCTACACCTTC
TRBD2	-	TRBV20-1	TRBJ2-4	CSASSIAGGAKNIQYF	TGCAGTGCTAGCTCGATCGCGGGGGGAGCCAAAAACATTCAGTACTTC
-	-	TRBV5-1	TRBJ2-1	CASSPWTRNNEQFF	TGCGCCAGCAGCCCCTGGACGAGAAACAATGAGCAGTTCTTC
-	-	TRBV12-3/TRBV12-4	TRBJ1-2	CASSLAEAYGYTF	TGTGCCAGCAGTTTAGCGGAGGCTTATGGCTACACCTTC
-	few	TRBV12-3/TRBV12-4	TRBJ2-1	CASSPSIGGYNNEQFF	TGTGCCAGCAGTCCGTCGATTGGGGGCTATAACAATGAGCAGTTCTTC
TRBD1	-	TRBV4-1	TRBJ2-4	CASSHNQGVLAKNIQYF	TGCGCCAGCAGCCATAACCAGGGGGTACTAGCCAAAAACATTCAGTACTTC
TRBD1	-	TRBV7-9	TRBJ2-6	CASRTQDRSSSGANVLTF	TGTGCCAGCAGAACTCAGGACAGGTCGAGCTCTGGGGCCAACGTCCTGACTTTC
TRBD2	-	TRBV7-9	TRBJ2-1	CASSLDVAGALGQWNEQFF	TGTGCCAGCAGCTTAGACGTAGCGGGAGCGTTGGGGCAATGGAATGAGCAGTTCTTC
-	few	TRBV6-2/TRBV6-3	TRBJ1-1	CASSYSPGMNTEAFF	TGTGCCAGCAGTTACTCTCCAGGAATGAACACTGAAGCTTTCTTT
-	few	TRBV7-2	TRBJ1-6	CASSLAVRGSPLHF	TGTGCCAGCAGCTTAGCTGTCCGGGGTTCACCCCTCCACTTT
-	-	TRBV20-1	TRBJ2-1	CSGQRDQRGLFYEQFF	TGCAGTGGGCAGAGGGACCAAAGAGGGCTGTTCTATGAGCAGTTCTTC
-	-	TRBV7-9	TRBJ1-1	CASSLVPQNEAFF	TGTGCCAGCAGCTTAGTGCCTCAAAATGAAGCTTTCTTT
TRBD2	many	TRBV7-2	TRBJ2-3	CASSSTSSGGHQDTQYF	TGTGCCAGCAGCTCCACCTCCAGCGGGGGCCACCAAGATACGCAGTATTTT
-	-	TRBV2	TRBJ2-5	CASTENHLRTQYF	TGTGCCAGCACCGAGAATCACCTCAGGACCCAGTACTTC
-	-	TRBV7-9	TRBJ2-3	CASSPGVLITDTQYF	TGTGCCAGCAGCCCCGGGGTGCTAATCACAGATACGCAGTATTTT
-	-	TRBV6-2/TRBV6-3	TRBJ2-7	CASSSNGYEQYF	TGTGCCAGCAGCTCGAACGGCTACGAGCAGTACTTC
-	-	TRBV27	TRBJ1-4	CASSQGRGRKLFF	TGTGCCAGCAGTCAGGGTCGGGGAAGGAAACTGTTTTTT
TRBD2	-	TRBV6-6	TRBJ2-7	CASSWAGVSVEQYF	TGTGCCAGCAGTTGGGCGGGAGTATCCGTCGAGCAGTACTTC
-	few	TRBV29-1	TRBJ1-1	CSVVKAAVYAEAFF	TGCAGCGTTGTCAAGGCAGCCGTGTACGCTGAAGCTTTCTTT
-	few	TRBV4-3	TRBJ2-1	CASSQDRTSPAYNEQFF	TGCGCCAGCAGCCAAGACCGGACCTCACCCGCCTACAATGAGCAGTTCTTC
TRBD1	-	TRBV19	TRBJ2-2	CASSPNWGTENTGELFF	TGTGCCAGTAGCCCCAATTGGGGGACAGAGAACACCGGGGAGCTGTTTTTT
-	few	TRBV4-3	TRBJ2-1	CASSPKAGTHIYNEQFF	TGCGCCAGCAGCCCGAAGGCCGGGACACACATCTACAATGAGCAGTTCTTC
TRBD2	many	TRBV7-2	TRBJ2-7	CASSFTGGSSYEQYF	TGTGCCAGCAGCTTTACGGGAGGGAGCTCCTACGAGCAGTACTTC
TRBD1	many	TRBV7-8	TRBJ1-2	CASSLGGTGREPYGYTF	TGTGCCAGCAGCTTAGGGGGGACAGGGCGAGAACCCTATGGCTACACCTTC
TRBD1	-	TRBV20-1	TRBJ1-3	CSARAGGGNTIYF	TGCAGTGCTAGGGCAGGGGGTGGAAACACCATATATTTT
TRBD2	few	TRBV7-6	TRBJ2-7	CASSAPAGAYEQYF	TGTGCCAGCAGCGCCCCCGCGGGAGCCTACGAGCAGTACTTC
-	-	TRBV30	TRBJ2-3	CAWSGDEAGTDTQYF	TGTGCCTGGAGCGGGGACGAGGCGGGCACAGATACGCAGTATTTT
-	few	TRBV10-3	TRBJ2-1	CAISEPTDNKGRLF	TGTGCCATCAGTGAGCCTACGGATAATAAGGGCCGGCTCTTC
-	few	TRBV12-3/TRBV12-4	TRBJ1-2	CASSLHGGDGYTF	TGTGCCAGCAGTTTACACGGGGGGGATGGCTACACCTTC
-	-	TRBV11-2	TRBJ1-4	CASSSLRANEKLFF	TGTGCCAGCAGCTCGCTCAGGGCTAATGAAAAACTGTTTTTT
TRBD2	many	TRBV7-2	TRBJ2-7	CASSLVVIWGGEQYF	TGTGCCAGCAGCTTAGTTGTGATCTGGGGGGGCGAGCAGTACTTC
TRBD1	many	TRBV4-1	TRBJ2-7	CASSQEAGQGKGYEQYF	TGCGCCAGCAGCCAGGAAGCGGGACAGGGGAAGGGCTACGAGCAGTACTTC
TRBD1	-	TRBV4-1	TRBJ1-2	CASSQTTGFNYGYTF	TGCGCCAGCAGCCAAACGACAGGGTTTAACTATGGCTACACCTTC
TRBD1	-	TRBV28	TRBJ2-7	CASRRDRLHYEQYF	TGTGCCAGCAGAAGGGACAGGCTACACTACGAGCAGTACTTC
-	few	TRBV12-3/TRBV12-4	TRBJ2-2	CASSLGGDGELFF	TGTGCCAGCAGTCTAGGGGGAGACGGGGAGCTGTTTTTT